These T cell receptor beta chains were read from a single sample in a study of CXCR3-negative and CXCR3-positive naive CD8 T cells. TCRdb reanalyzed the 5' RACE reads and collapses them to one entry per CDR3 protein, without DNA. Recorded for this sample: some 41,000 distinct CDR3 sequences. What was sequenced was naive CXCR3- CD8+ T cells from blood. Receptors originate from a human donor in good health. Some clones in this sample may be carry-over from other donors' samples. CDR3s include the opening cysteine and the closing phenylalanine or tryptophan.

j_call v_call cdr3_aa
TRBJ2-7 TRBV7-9 CASSPFPGASYEQYF
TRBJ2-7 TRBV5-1 CASSPGREVNEQYF
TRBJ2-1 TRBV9 CASSVAGSVLNEQFF
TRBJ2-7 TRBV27 CASSSEDSPYEQYF
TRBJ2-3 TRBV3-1 CASSSEGTTTDTQYF
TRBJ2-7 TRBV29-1 CSVSANFYEQYF
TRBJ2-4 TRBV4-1 CASSHPLADIQYF
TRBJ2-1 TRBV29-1 CSVEIDRHNEQFF
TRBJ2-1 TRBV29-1 CSARTGAYNEQFF
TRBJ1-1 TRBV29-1 CSVEWDREGAFF
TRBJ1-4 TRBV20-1 CSARDDPGMALF
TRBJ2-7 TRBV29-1 CSVDLEGSPGPYEQYF
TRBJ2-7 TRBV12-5 CASQETLAYEQYF
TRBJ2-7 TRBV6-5 CASSSDTYEQYF
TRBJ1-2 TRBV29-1 CSVPARAGYDYGYTF
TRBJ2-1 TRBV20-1 CSARPPAEYNEQFF
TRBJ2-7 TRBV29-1 CSVGGRGEQYF
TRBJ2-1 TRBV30 CAWSLASYNEQFF
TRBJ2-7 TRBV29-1 CSVEDSRSYEQYF
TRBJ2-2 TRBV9 CASSVAPGRGNTGELFF
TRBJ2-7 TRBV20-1 CSARWQGDEQYF
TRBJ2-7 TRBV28 CAITGDSYEQYF
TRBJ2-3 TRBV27 CASSPPGEAQYF
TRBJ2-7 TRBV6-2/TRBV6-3 CASSPEGGRTYEQYF
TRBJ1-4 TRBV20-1 CSALAVTHEKLFF
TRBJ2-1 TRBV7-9 CASSSAGGSEQFF
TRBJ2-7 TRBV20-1 CSARREGYEQYF
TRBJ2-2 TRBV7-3 CASSAHTGELFF
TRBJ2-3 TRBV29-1 CSVEDGGQGVTDTQYF
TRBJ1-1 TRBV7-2 CASSSGTGGRAEAFF
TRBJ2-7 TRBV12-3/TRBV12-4 CASSFNGDSEQYF
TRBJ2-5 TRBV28 CASSLDTPSAGERETQYF
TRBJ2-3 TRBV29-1 CSLSTGYGTDTQYF
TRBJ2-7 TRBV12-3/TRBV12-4 CASSLGLAVSYEQYF
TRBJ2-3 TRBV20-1 CSARDSFGLAGGRASTDTQYF
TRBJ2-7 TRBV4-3 CASSQRQETYEQYF
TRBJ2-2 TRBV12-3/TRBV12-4 CASHGYLNTGELFF
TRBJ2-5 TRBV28 CASRWDRAHQETQYF
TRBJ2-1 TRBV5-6 CASSSDRAGEQFF
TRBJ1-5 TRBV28 CASSQDRARYQPQHF
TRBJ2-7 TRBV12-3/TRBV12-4 CASSPPKGAFFGEQYF
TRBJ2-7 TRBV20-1 CSARGTASYEQYF
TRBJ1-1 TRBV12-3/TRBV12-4 CASSFGMLKNTEAFF
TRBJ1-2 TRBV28 CASSLTGRSGYTF